The T cell receptor (beta chain) described here comes from a study of neurological immune-mediated disorders. Points from the study as a whole: The highest TCR clonal expansion occurred in HTLV-1-associated myelopathy; multiple sclerosis fell below healthy controls.

The CDR3 is 16 amino acids. J gave up 4 bases and V 2 bases, and 6 bases lay outside the gene matches. Germline V CDR1 and CDR2: SGHAT, FQNNGV. Stated time point: longitudinal time-point 3. Source material was 2 million unsorted PBMCs, stored at -80 °C in RNAlater. This clonotype was observed at least ten times. The antigen remains undetermined. The cDNA came from 5'RACE, which used 10-nucleotide random UMIs. TCRdb processed the 5' RACE reads anew with MiXCR; each CDR3 protein has one entry. This table holds some 43,000 distinct CDR3 sequences, 12% found once. V and J are TRBV11-2 and TRBJ2-2; TRBD2 agrees at 8 bases. This TCR was sampled from a male donor with HTLV-1-associated myelopathy (HAM/TSP). Material for sequencing was PBMCs. CDR3 residues: CASSLYILAGTGELFF. In nucleotides, the CDR3 is TGTGCCAGCAGCTTATATATTCTAGCGGGCACCGGGGAGCTGTTTTTT.